This paragraph reports one T cell receptor beta chain. Its antigen is undetermined. The data derive from a study of cytomegalovirus exposure and HLA in healthy donors. Whole-study findings and limits: The study carried out a later analysis of TCR beta sequences. It associated some 17,000 of them with specific HLA alleles at a false discovery rate of 0.05. Presence/absence analyses supposed approximately even sequencing depth among donors.

PCR amplification relied on 60 Vbeta primers (plus 13 Jbeta primers). Assay used: immunoSEQ multiplex PCR; TCRdb lists only in-frame clones, some missing. The sample shows 35,000 to 50,000 clones, 77% of them seen only once. Trimming took off 3 bases at V and 4 bases at J, with 9 bases between the two ends. Per the germline V gene, CDR1 is MNHEY and CDR2 is SMNVEV (reference sequence). The CDR3 consists of 13 residues. This receptor was taken from a man aged 25 to 45 in good health and CMV-seronegative. The chain has TRBV27 and TRBJ1-2; maybe TRBD1 (5 bases). Material for sequencing was PBMCs. This CDR3 reads CASSLGQGYGYTF. In DNA form, the CDR3 reads TGTGCCAGCAGTTTGGGGCAGGGCTATGGCTACACCTTC.